The sequence of this T cell receptor (beta chain) was determined in a study of immune evolution from preneoplasia to lung adenocarcinoma. Findings and caveats of the study: Top clone frequencies peaked in normal lung, apparently declining through invasive adenocarcinoma.

As regards this clone: Its matching antigen is unknown.

Libraries were prepared by immunoSEQ multiplex PCR; TCRdb keeps only in-frame clonotypes and omits some of them. This table holds about 4,900 clones, 75% to 80% found once. The V segment lost 5 bases and the J segment 0 bases; nucleotides outside the gene matches: 3. The CDR3 runs to 14 residues. Germline lookup yields CDR1 MNHEY and CDR2 SVGAGI. Macro-dissection enriched premalignant or tumor cells before nucleic acid extraction. This TCR was sampled from a person aged 55-79 years with lung adenocarcinoma. The specimen was FFPE minimally invasive lung adenocarcinoma tissue. The rearrangement joins TRBV6-5 to TRBJ1-1, with 7 bases matching TRBD1. The CDR3 region is CASSQQGLNTEAFF. The CDR3 DNA is TGTGCCAGCAGTCAACAGGGGTTGAACACTGAAGCTTTCTTT.